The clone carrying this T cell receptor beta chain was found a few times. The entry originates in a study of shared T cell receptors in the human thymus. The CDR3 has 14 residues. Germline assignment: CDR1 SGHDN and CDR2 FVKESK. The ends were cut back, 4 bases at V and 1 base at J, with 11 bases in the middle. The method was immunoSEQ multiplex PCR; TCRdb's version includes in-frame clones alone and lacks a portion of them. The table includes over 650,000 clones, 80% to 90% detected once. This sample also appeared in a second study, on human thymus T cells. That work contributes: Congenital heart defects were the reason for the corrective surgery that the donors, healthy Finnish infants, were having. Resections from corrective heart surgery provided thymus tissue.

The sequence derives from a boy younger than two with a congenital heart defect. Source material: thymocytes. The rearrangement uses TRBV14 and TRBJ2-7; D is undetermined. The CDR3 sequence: CASSPTVPSYEQYF. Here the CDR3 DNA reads TGTGCCAGCAGCCCGACTGTCCCTTCCTACGAGCAGTACTTC.